These T cell receptor beta chains were read from a single sample in a study of blood T cell repertoires in COVID-19. Measured with immunoSEQ multiplex PCR; TCRdb has only the in-frame clones, and not every one. The repertoire holds 110,000 or so clones, with more than 80% as singletons. The sample comprised peripheral blood. The source is a woman aged 60-75 years with COVID-19, enrolled during active disease. The CDR3 runs from the conserved cysteine through the conserved F or W. A D gene is named only where the DNA matches it firmly. Clone size is given for some rows only: seen once, a few or many times, or a class if the clone is expanded.

TRBJ1-2 TRBD1 . TRBV18 CASSPGQGGYGYTF TGTGCCAGCTCACCGGGACAGGGGGGATATGGCTACACCTTC
TRBJ1-1 . . TRBV19 CASSPRTAQGAFF TGTGCCAGTAGTCCCCGGACAGCACAAGGTGCTTTCTTT
TRBJ1-5 TRBD1 . TRBV25-1 CASSETGVGQPQHF TGTGCCAGCAGTGAGACAGGGGTCGGGCAGCCCCAGCATTTT
TRBJ1-2 TRBD1 few TRBV3-1/TRBV3-2 CASSQDDRENYGYTF TGTGCCAGCAGCCAAGACGACAGGGAGAACTATGGCTACACCTTC
TRBJ1-1 TRBD1 . TRBV7-9 CASSWGTGGDTEAFF TGTGCCAGCAGCTGGGGGACAGGGGGTGACACTGAAGCTTTCTTT
TRBJ1-2 TRBD1 . TRBV4-1 CASRGGQGMNYGYTF TGCGCCAGCAGGGGGGGACAGGGGATGAACTATGGCTACACCTTC
TRBJ1-1 . . TRBV19 CASSLGGGTLNTEAFF TGTGCCAGTAGTCTTGGGGGGGGGACGTTGAACACTGAAGCTTTCTTT
TRBJ2-7 . . TRBV3-1/TRBV3-2 CASSQDQSPRGVFTYEQYF TGTGCCAGCAGCCAAGATCAGTCCCCCAGGGGGGTCTTTACCTACGAGCAGTACTTC
TRBJ2-2 . . TRBV4-3 CASSQGQHRNTGELFF TGCGCCAGCAGCCAAGGACAACACCGAAACACCGGGGAGCTGTTTTTT
TRBJ2-7 . . TRBV5-1 CASSLKGDHEQYF TGCGCCAGCAGCTTAAAGGGGGACCACGAGCAGTACTTC
TRBJ1-6 . . TRBV7-3 CASSSDSPIYNSPLHF TGTGCCAGCAGCTCCGACAGCCCGATCTATAATTCACCCCTCCACTTT
TRBJ1-1 . . TRBV10-3 CAISESAGGLNTEAFF TGTGCCATCAGTGAGTCGGCCGGGGGGCTGAACACTGAAGCTTTCTTT
TRBJ2-1 TRBD2 . TRBV6-5 CASSSPGGLGNEQFF TGTGCCAGCAGCTCCCCGGGGGGTTTGGGCAATGAGCAGTTCTTC
TRBJ2-5 . . TRBV1 CTSSQLIETQYF TGCACCAGCAGCCAACTAATAGAGACCCAGTACTTC
TRBJ1-1 TRBD1 . TRBV24-1 CATSTGDTGTEAFF TGTGCCACCTCTACAGGGGACACGGGGACTGAAGCTTTCTTT
TRBJ1-1 . . TRBV10-3 CAISAGTHYEAFF TGTGCCATCAGCGCCGGGACACACTATGAAGCTTTCTTT